These 15 T cell receptor beta chains originate from one sample sequenced in a study of T-cell memory formation after mild COVID-19. From the 5' RACE reads, TCRdb called clonotypes with MiXCR, one entry per CDR3 protein. The sample comprises 150,000 to 200,000 distinct CDR3 sequences, roughly 15% of which are singletons, and 11% to 15% rests with the top ten. Material for sequencing was PBMCs or a T cell subset sorted from them (not recorded which). These receptors all come from an adult woman who had mild COVID-19 (a few samples of this study predate the infection). Cell type and time point are not known.

This clonotype was observed a few times. The rearrangement uses TRBV25-1 and TRBJ2-3, with 7 nucleotides matching TRBD1. V lost 5 bases and J lost 2; bases outside the gene matches: 4. CDR1 is MGHDK, CDR2 SYGVNS, per germline. CDR3 length: 14 residues. CDR3 sequence reads: CASSTGADTDTQYF. The DNA for the CDR3 is TGTGCCAGCAGTACAGGGGCAGACACAGATACGCAGTATTTT.

This rearrangement joins TRBV12-3 or TRBV12-4 to TRBJ2-3; 8 bases map to TRBD2. Trimming took 7 bases from V and 2 from J; bases not matched to a gene: 8. The CDR3 is made up of 15 amino acids. The CDR3 DNA follows: TGTGCCAGCAACGTACTAGCGGCAATCACAGATACGCAGTATTTT. This gives the protein CASNVLAAITDTQYF.

In this sample, this clonotype turned up once. The rearrangement links TRBV6-6 to TRBJ1-5, with a weak D call TRBD1 (5 bases). The CDR3 is made up of 12 amino acids. V lost 6 bases and J lost 6, with 9 bases in between. Germline loops: CDR1 MNHNY, CDR2 SVGAGI (reference sequence). CDR3 DNA: TGTGCCAGCAGCCAGGGAAGTCAGCCCCAGCATTTT. It specifies CASSQGSQPQHF.

The chain is built from TRBV19 and TRBJ2-7; D is possibly TRBD1 (6 bases). Germline values: CDR1 LNHDA, CDR2 SQIVND (reference sequence). The ends were cut back, 3 bases at V and 2 bases at J, with 14 bases in the middle. The CDR3 spans 15 residues. For the CDR3, the DNA is TGTGCCAGTAGTATTGGGTCAGGGGAACCCTACGAGCAGTACTTC. It codes for CASSIGSGEPYEQYF.

This clonotype was picked up a small number of times. The chain couples TRBV30 to TRBJ2-1, with 7 nucleotides matching TRBD1. V shed 2 bases and J 0 bases; nucleotides not matched to a gene: 7. The CDR3 consists of 16 residues. In germline, CDR1 is GTSNPN, CDR2 SVGIG (reference sequence). Here the CDR3 reads CAWSLSGGSSYNEQFF. CDR3 coding DNA: TGTGCCTGGAGTCTTTCAGGGGGTAGCTCCTACAATGAGCAGTTCTTC.

This clonotype was seen only a few times. The rearrangement uses TRBV24-1 and TRBJ2-7; TRBD1 matches 7 bases. The CDR3 has 15 amino acids. V shed 3 bases, J shed 2 bases, and the junction held 6 bases outside the gene matches. Germline-derived CDR1 and CDR2 are KGHDR and SFDVKD. Here the CDR3 reads CATSDPGGRTYEQYF. CDR3 sequence (DNA): TGTGCCACCAGTGATCCAGGGGGTCGTACCTACGAGCAGTACTTC.

This clonotype was recorded at least ten times. The chain combines TRBV6-5 with TRBJ2-6; 7 bases are a match to TRBD1. Germline loops: CDR1 MNHEY, CDR2 SVGAGI. With V trimmed by 0 bases and J by 0 bases, 11 bases remained unmatched. The CDR3 consists of 20 residues. The CDR3 spells CASSYSRGQGSSSGANVLTF. CDR3 DNA sequence: TGTGCCAGCAGTTACTCGAGGGGGCAGGGAAGCTCCTCTGGGGCCAACGTCCTGACTTTC.

This clonotype was found a few times. This rearrangement joins TRBV3-1 to TRBJ2-1; D may be TRBD2 (5 bases). Germline lookup yields CDR1 LGHDT and CDR2 YNNKEL (reference sequence). The germline V and J ends were trimmed by 8 bases and 3 bases, with 8 bases remaining between them. This CDR3 comprises 12 residues. This chain's CDR3 is CASGSGYNEQFF. The DNA for the CDR3 is TGTGCCAGCGGGAGCGGCTACAATGAGCAGTTCTTC.

This clonotype was detected only a few times. The gene calls are TRBV9 and TRBJ2-2, with D perhaps matching TRBD1 or TRBD2 (5 bases each). The CDR3 is 14 amino acids. Trimming took off 1 base at V and 7 bases at J, with 11 bases between the two ends. Germline CDR1 is SGDLS and CDR2 is YYNGEE. The CDR3, as DNA: TGTGCCAGCAGCGTATCCCTGGGGGTCGGGGAGCTGTTTTTT. It specifies CASSVSLGVGELFF.

There are many counts of this clonotype. V usage is TRBV7-2 and J usage is TRBJ2-1, with D tentatively TRBD1 (7 bases). The germline CDR1 and CDR2 sequences are SGHTA and FQGNSA. The CDR3 loop spans 15 amino acids. With 5 bases removed from V and 4 bases from J, the gap between germline ends came to 15 bases. CDR3 sequence: CASSRGTEPYNEQFF. As DNA, the CDR3 is TGTGCCAGCAGCCGCGGGACAGAACCGTACAATGAGCAGTTCTTC. The full variable domain, its missing parts supplied by reference TRBV7-2 and TRBJ2-1, is GAGVSQSPSNKVTEKGKDVELRCDPISGHTALYWYRQSLGQGLEFLIYFQGNSAPDKSGLPSDRFSAERTGGSVSTLTIQRTQQEDSAVYLCASSRGTEPYNEQFFGPGTRLTVL.

This clonotype came up a few times. The chain uses TRBV5-1 and TRBJ2-3; 8 nucleotides agree with TRBD2. From germline, CDR1 is SGHRS and CDR2 YFSETQ. This CDR3 region has 18 residues. J was trimmed by 3 bases and V by 5 bases; bases with no gene match: 17. The CDR3 nucleotides read TGCGCCAGCAGTCTCGAGACTAGCGCCCACTTAGGAACAGATACGCAGTATTTT. It translates to CASSLETSAHLGTDTQYF. Supplemented by reference TRBV5-1 and TRBJ2-3, the full variable domain reads KAGVTQTPRYLIKTRGQQVTLSCSPISGHRSVSWYQQTPGQGLQFLFEYFSETQRNKGNFPGRFSGRQFSNSRSEMNVSTLELGDSALYLCASSLETSAHLGTDTQYFGPGTRLTVL.

The chain joins TRBV7-9 to TRBJ2-2; no firm D call. Trimming shortened V by 4 bases and J by 8 bases, and 23 bases separated the two germline ends. The CDR3 totals 17 residues. Germline lookup yields CDR1 SEHNR and CDR2 FQNEAQ (reference sequence). CDR3: CASSSTGRKANGGELFF. DNA for the CDR3: TGTGCCAGCAGCTCCACGGGCCGGAAAGCCAACGGGGGGGAGCTGTTTTTT.

This rearrangement joins TRBV20-1 to TRBJ2-2; D uncertain. The CDR3 has 13 residues. Germline CDR1 DFQATT, CDR2 SNEGSKA (reference sequence). V was pared by 0 bases and J by 4 bases, with 6 bases between. This chain's CDR3 is CSARDGPTGELFF. CDR3 nucleotide sequence: TGCAGTGCTAGAGATGGACCCACCGGGGAGCTGTTTTTT.

The CDR3 spells CASSGTSGGYNEQFF. The DNA for the CDR3 is TGTGCCTCTTCCGGGACTAGCGGGGGCTACAATGAGCAGTTCTTC. This chain joins TRBV10-3 and TRBJ2-1, with 14 bases lining up with TRBD2. The CDR3 totals 15 residues. CDR1 ENHRY and CDR2 SYGVKD come from the germline V gene. J gave up 3 bases and V 11 bases, and 6 bases lay outside the gene matches.

This clonotype turned up a few times. The rearrangement joins TRBV24-1 to TRBJ1-2; 7 positions agree with TRBD1. The J segment lost 7 bases and the V segment lost 6 bases, leaving 7 bases of the junction unmatched. The CDR3 spans 13 residues. Germline loops: CDR1 KGHDR, CDR2 SFDVKD. CDR3 coding DNA: TGTGCCACCAGTAACCCAGGGGGTCCTGGCTACACCTTC. It is translated as CATSNPGGPGYTF.